This record covers a single T cell receptor (beta chain). Its binding antigen is unknown. No much larger clonotype is one base removed from it; base qualities were not supplied. The data stem from a study of T cell responses to AZD1222 COVID-19 vaccine (dated by TCRdb to about 2021). With regard to the full study: AZD1222 recipients whose second dose came at about 4 weeks and those whose second dose came at about 12 weeks were combined into one group, since spike-specific TCR depth and breadth did not differ between the two schedules. TCR sequencing covered some 240 trial participants: roughly 200 given two doses of AZD1222 and around 25 given two doses of MenACWY control vaccine. Trial participants were enrolled into age subgroups of 18-55, 56-69 and 70-plus years, which contained 148, 28 and 57 TCR-sequenced participants, respectively. Broad study findings and their caveats: Because no day 14 peak-response samples were available, the repertoires could be characterized only after the peak T cell response. The 56-69-year group was small, and its depth increase did not reach significance, likely because of low power. Participants were mostly white British, with more females than males. The authors suggested clonal diversity may have been underestimated. Conclusions about previously exposed vaccinees are limited, since just six or seven AZD1222 recipients were seropositive for SARS-CoV-2 at baseline. Epitopes outside the regions mutated in the B.1.351 and B.1.1.7 variants were reportedly recognized by nearly half of the unique spike-specific TCRs. CD4 TCRs associated with the vaccine covered the entire spike protein, and the dominant responses were in regions 160-218 and 743-854. After two AZD1222 doses, spike-specific TCR breadth and depth were significantly higher than at day 0 and than in MenACWY recipients.

Per the publication, the time point label means: baseline before first vaccination. Vaccinee samples were obtained from the UK trials COV001 and COV002, which included a single-blind randomized controlled phase 2/3 trial of AZD1222 (ChAdOx1 nCoV-19) in healthy adults. For TCRbeta chain sequencing, PBMC samples from trial participants were taken at day 0 and at day 28 after the second dose. CDR1 is given as SGHTA and CDR2 as FQGNSA, both from the germline V gene. V is pared back by 4 bases and J by 7 bases, with 11 bases lying between the germline termini. The CDR3 measures 14 amino acids from cysteine to phenylalanine. The kept DNA is CDR3 alone, 42 bases in frame from the first base. The CDR3 regions of human TCRbeta chains were subjected to immunosequencing. Processing in the source paper ran as follows. TCRs in the repertoires were compared against a reference library of SARS-CoV-2-specific TCRs that had been generated with the MIRA antigen-specificity platform. Breadth was defined as the fraction of unique TCRs that were SARS-CoV-2-associated. Depth was defined as the fraction of total T cells that were SARS-CoV-2-associated. Each spike-specific TCR was assigned to its reactive spike region and to a CD4 or CD8 class using the MIRA data. Log10-transformed breadth and depth values were compared by one-way ANOVA with Sidak's multiple comparisons tests. Entries here come from immuneACCESS through TCRdb and include only in-frame sequences with V and J called. Some clones fail to appear in such tables; in the studies checked, an unresolved V gene covers under half of the shortfall, and the cause of the remainder is unknown. The V and J calls and the clone size are those of that table, but D and trimming were determined from the DNA. The sample profile shows 120,000 to 150,000 clones; 85% to 95% of them were found once. Of the sample, around 5.1% falls within the top ten clones.

Here the chain combines TRBV7-2 and TRBJ1-6; the D gene cannot be named for sure. The sequencing here drew on peripheral blood, taken on day 0 of AZD1222 vaccination. The clonotype originates from an adult in good health. The CDR3 here reads CASSSDLDNSPLHF. The bases read TGTGCCAGCAGCTCGGACCTGGACAATTCACCCCTCCACTTT.